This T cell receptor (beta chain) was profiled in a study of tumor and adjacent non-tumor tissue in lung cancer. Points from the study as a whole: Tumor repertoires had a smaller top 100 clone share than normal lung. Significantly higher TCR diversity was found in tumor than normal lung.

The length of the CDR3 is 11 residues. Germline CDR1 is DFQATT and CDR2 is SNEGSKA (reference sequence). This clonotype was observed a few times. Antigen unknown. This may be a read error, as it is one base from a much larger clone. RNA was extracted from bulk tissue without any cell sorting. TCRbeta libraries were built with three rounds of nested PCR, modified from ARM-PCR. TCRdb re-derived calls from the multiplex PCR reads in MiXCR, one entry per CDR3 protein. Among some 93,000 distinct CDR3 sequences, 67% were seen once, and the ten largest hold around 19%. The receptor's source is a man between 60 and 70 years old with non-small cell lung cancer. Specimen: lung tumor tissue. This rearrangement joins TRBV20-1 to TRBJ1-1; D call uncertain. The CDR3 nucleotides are TGCACTCTATTCCGGTACACTGAAGCTTTCTTT. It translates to CTLFRYTEAFF.